This TCR beta chain was identified in a study of blood T cell repertoires in COVID-19. The overall study: Researchers got acute and convalescent COVID-19 samples from the United States, Italy and Spain. T cells, B-cell-depleted T cells, or PBMCs provided the cDNA or gDNA that served as material.

Germline trimming cut 5 bases from V and 2 bases from J; bases unmatched to any gene: 7. The CDR3 is 17 residues long. From germline, CDR1 is SGHVS and CDR2 FNYEAQ. Per the original methods: How many nucleated cells were present was estimated from reference gene primer amplification. Produced via immunoSEQ multiplex PCR; TCRdb's table is partial and in-frame only. That table gives V, J and clone size, and the DNA gave D and trimming. The sample has around 130,000 clones; approximately 84% are singletons. The receptor was derived from a woman older than 75 with acute or convalescent COVID-19. This chain connects TRBV7-6 to TRBJ2-5; TRBD2 matches at 14 bases. Material: peripheral blood. CDR3 sequence: CASSPRTSGGHQETQYF. Here the CDR3 DNA reads TGTGCCAGCAGCCCAAGGACTAGCGGGGGGCATCAAGAGACCCAGTACTTC.